This T cell receptor (beta chain) emerged from a study of low-dose radiotherapy and immunotherapy resistance in tumors. Looking at the study overall: The study delivered 0.5 Gy per fraction every 2 weeks to Cohort 1, totaling 6.5 Gy. The 200 mg/m2 dose of intravenous cyclophosphamide was given every two weeks, one day before radiation and immunotherapy. Patients' oral aspirin dose was 300 mg daily across four cycles from cycle 1 day 1.

With TRAV- and TRBV-specific primers, first-strand cDNA was made, covering the alpha and beta chains. It was with a constant-region primer and a V-primer adapter that TCRs were amplified over 20 PCR cycles. Using its own MiXCR run on the reads, TCRdb lists one record per CDR3 protein. Seen here are 95,000 to 100,000 distinct CDR3 sequences, about 20% observed once, and the top ten hold 4.1%. CDR1 and CDR2 (germline): SGHRS, YFSETQ. Trimming pared 3 bases from V and 2 bases from J, leaving 14 bases between. The CDR3 length is 15 residues. Time point given: after trial treatment. Treatment here: LDRT plus nivolumab, ipilimumab, low-dose cyclophosphamide and aspirin (RACIN trial). Every donor was treated with nivolumab, ipilimumab, aspirin, low-dose cyclophosphamide and also low-dose radiotherapy.

The sequencing here drew on PBMCs, taken after low-dose radiotherapy plus immunotherapy. The chain links TRBV5-1 to TRBJ2-5; D unresolved. This TCR derives from a male donor with prostate cancer. CDR3 in DNA: TGCGCCAGCAGCTCCCCAGGTGCCGAACAAGAGACCCAGTACTTC. Amino acids: CASSSPGAEQETQYF. The whole variable domain, filled in from reference TRBV5-1 and TRBJ2-5, reads KAGVTQTPRYLIKTRGQQVTLSCSPISGHRSVSWYQQTPGQGLQFLFEYFSETQRNKGNFPGRFSGRQFSNSRSEMNVSTLELGDSALYLCASSSPGAEQETQYFGPGTRLLVL.